This T cell receptor (beta chain) was profiled in a study of T cell responses to AZD1222 COVID-19 vaccine. Study observations and caveats: Among those given AZD1222, only 6 or 7 were seropositive at baseline. Possibly, clonal diversity was underestimated; donors were largely white British and included more females. It was only after the peak T cell response that any repertoires were sampled. Reportedly, nearly half the spike-specific TCRs target unmutated variant regions.

Remarks on this clone: Its cognate antigen is unknown.

Profiling relied on immunoSEQ multiplex PCR, and the TCRdb table lists in-frame clones only, not all of them. This repertoire shows approximately 100,000 clones, 87% found once; its top ten account for 2.5%. The CDR3 covers 14 residues. The germline V gene has CDR1 MNHEY and CDR2 SVGAGI. V was trimmed by 8 bases and J by 8 bases, leaving 21 bases between them. The sequences come from peripheral blood, collected 28 days after the second AZD1222 dose. The rearrangement uses TRBV6-5 and TRBJ1-2, with a possible D match to TRBD1 (5 bases). The source of this sequence is an adult who received the AZD1222 COVID-19 vaccine. CDR3 DNA sequence: TGTGCCAGCCTTGGTTCTGGGCAGGGAGCCGGCTACACCTTC. Protein: CASLGSGQGAGYTF.